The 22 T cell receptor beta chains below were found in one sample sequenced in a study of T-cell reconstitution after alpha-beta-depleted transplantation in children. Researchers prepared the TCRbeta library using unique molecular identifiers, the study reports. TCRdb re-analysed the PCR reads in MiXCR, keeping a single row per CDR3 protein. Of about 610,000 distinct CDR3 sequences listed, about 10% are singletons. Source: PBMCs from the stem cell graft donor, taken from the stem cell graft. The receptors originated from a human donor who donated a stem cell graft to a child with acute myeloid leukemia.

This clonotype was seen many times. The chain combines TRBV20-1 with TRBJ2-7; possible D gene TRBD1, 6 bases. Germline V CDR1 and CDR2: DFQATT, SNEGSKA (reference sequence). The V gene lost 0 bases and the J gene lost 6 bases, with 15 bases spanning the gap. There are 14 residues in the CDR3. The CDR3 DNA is TGCAGTGCTAGAGAATCAGGGGCGCTGACCGAGCAGTACTTC. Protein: CSARESGALTEQYF.

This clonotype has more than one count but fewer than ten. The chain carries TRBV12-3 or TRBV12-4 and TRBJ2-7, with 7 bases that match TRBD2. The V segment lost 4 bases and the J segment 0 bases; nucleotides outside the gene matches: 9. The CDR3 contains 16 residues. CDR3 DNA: TGTGCCAGCAGTTCCTCCAGCGGGATCCCCTCCTACGAGCAGTACTTC. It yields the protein CASSSSSGIPSYEQYF.

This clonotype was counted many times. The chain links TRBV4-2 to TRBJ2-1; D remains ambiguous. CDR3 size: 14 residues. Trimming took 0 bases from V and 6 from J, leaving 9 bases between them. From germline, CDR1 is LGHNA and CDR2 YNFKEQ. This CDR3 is CASSQDGLINEQFF. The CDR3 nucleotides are TGTGCCAGCAGCCAAGATGGCCTCATCAATGAGCAGTTCTTC.

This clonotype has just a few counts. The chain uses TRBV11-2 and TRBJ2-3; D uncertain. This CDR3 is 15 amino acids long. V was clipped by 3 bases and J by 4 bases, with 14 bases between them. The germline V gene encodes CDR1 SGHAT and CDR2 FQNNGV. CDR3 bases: TGTGCCAGCAGCTTCGAACTAACGTTATCAGATACGCAGTATTTT. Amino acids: CASSFELTLSDTQYF.

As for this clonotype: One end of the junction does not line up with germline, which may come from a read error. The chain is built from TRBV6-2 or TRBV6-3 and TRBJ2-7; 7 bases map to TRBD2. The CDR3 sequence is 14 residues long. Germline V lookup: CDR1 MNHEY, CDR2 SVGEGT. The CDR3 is CASSYERGAYERYF. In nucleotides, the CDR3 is TGTGCCAGCAGTTACGAGCGGGGTGCCTACGAGCGGTACTTC.

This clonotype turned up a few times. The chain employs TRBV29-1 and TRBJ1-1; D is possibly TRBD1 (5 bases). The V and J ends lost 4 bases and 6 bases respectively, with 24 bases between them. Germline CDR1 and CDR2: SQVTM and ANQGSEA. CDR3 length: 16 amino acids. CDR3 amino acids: CSVAVPAGQRRSEAFF. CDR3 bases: TGCAGCGTTGCGGTTCCGGCAGGGCAAAGGAGGTCTGAAGCTTTCTTT.

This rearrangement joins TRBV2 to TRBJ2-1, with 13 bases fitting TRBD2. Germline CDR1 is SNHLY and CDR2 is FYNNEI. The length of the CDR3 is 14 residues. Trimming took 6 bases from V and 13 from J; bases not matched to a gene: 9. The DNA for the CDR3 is TGTGCCAGCAGGGCAAGGACTAGCGGGAGTTATCAGTTCTTC. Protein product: CASRARTSGSYQFF.

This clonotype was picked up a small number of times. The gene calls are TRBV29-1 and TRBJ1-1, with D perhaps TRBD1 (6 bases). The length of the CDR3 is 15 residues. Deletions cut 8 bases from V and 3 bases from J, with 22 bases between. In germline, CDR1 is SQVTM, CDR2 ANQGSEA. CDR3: CSSKVGGGADTEAFF. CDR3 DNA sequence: TGCAGCTCCAAGGTGGGGGGGGGCGCGGACACTGAAGCTTTCTTT.

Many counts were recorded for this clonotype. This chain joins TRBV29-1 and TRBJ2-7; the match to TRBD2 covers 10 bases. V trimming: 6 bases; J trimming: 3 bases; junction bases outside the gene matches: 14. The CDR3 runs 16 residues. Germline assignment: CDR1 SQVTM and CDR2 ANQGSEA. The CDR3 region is CSVNGLAAEKVYEQYF. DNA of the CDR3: TGCAGCGTAAACGGACTAGCGGCAGAGAAAGTCTACGAGCAGTACTTC.

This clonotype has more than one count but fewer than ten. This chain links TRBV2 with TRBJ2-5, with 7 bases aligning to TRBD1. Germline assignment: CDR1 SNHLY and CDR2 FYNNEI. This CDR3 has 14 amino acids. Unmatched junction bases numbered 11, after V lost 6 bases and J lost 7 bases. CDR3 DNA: TGTGCCAGCAGCCCAGACAGGGTAATTGGGACCCAGTACTTC. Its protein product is CASSPDRVIGTQYF.

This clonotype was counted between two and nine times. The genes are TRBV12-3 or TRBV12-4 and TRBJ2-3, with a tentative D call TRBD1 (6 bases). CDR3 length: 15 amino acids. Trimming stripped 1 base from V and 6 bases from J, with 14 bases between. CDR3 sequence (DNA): TGTGCCAGCAGTTTAGGACAGGTCTCTTTTGATACGCAGTATTTT. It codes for CASSLGQVSFDTQYF.

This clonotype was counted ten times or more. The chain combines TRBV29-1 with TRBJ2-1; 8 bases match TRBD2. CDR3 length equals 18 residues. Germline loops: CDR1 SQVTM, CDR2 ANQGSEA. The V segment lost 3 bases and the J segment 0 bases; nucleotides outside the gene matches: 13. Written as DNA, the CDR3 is TGCAGCGTTGACGCTCACAAAGGGACTAGGAGCTCCTACAATGAGCAGTTCTTC. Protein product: CSVDAHKGTRSSYNEQFF.

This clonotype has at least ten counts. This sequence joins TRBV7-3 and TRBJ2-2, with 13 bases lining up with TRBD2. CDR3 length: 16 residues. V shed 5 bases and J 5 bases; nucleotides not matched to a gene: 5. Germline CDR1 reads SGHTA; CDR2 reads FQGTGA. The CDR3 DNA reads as TGTGCCAGCAGCCAAACTAGCGGGAGGGGTACCGGGGAGCTGTTTTTT. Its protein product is CASSQTSGRGTGELFF.

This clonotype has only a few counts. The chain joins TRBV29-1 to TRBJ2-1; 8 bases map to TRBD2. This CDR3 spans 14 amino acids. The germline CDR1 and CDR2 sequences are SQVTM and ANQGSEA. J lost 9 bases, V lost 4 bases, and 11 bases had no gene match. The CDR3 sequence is CSVAGGRLVGEQFF. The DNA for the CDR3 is TGCAGCGTTGCCGGCGGGAGGCTGGTAGGTGAGCAGTTCTTC.

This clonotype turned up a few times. DNA of the CDR3: TGTGCCAGCATTCTCCGGACAGGGCTCATGGATGGCTACACCTTC. This codes for CASILRTGLMDGYTF. This chain links TRBV6-5 with TRBJ1-2; 8 nucleotides line up with TRBD1. The junction had 13 bases not matched to a gene; V was cut back by 7 bases and J by 6 bases. Germline assignment: CDR1 MNHEY and CDR2 SVGAGI. The CDR3 covers 15 residues.

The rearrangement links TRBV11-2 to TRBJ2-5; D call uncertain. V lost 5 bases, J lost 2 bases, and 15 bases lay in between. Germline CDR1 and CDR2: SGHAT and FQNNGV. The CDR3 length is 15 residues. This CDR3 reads CASSPSGPKQETQYF. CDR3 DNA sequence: TGTGCCAGCAGCCCCAGTGGACCGAAACAAGAGACCCAGTACTTC.

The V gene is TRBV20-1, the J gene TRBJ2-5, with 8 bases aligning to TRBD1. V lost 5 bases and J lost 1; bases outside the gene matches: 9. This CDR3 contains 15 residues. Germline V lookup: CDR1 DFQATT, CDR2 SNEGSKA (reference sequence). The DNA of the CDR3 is TGCAGTGCTGCGGGTGGCAGGGGGCTCCAAGAGACCCAGTACTTC. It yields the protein CSAAGGRGLQETQYF.

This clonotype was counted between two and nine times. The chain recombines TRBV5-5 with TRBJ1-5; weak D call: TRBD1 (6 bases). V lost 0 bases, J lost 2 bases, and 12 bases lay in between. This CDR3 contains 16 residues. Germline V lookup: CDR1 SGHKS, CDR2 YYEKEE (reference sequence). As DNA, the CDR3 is TGTGCCAGCAGCTTGGAGGGGGGATGGGGCAATCAGCCCCAGCATTTT. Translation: CASSLEGGWGNQPQHF.

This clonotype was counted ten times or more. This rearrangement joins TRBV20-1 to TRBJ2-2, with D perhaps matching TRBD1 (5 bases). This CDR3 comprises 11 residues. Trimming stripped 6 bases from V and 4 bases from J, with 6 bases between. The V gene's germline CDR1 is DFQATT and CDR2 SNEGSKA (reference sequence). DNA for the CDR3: TGCAGTGCGGGGCCCACCGGGGAGCTGTTTTTT. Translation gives CSAGPTGELFF.

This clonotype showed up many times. In DNA form, the CDR3 reads TGCGCCAGCAGCCAGCAGGGCGGAAGCTCCTACGAGCAGTACTTC. Amino acids: CASSQQGGSSYEQYF. The chain couples TRBV5-1 to TRBJ2-7, with D possibly TRBD1 on 5 matching bases. Germline lookup yields CDR1 SGHRS and CDR2 YFSETQ. Trimming left V 4 bases short and J 0 bases short, with 14 bases between. This CDR3 has 15 amino acids.

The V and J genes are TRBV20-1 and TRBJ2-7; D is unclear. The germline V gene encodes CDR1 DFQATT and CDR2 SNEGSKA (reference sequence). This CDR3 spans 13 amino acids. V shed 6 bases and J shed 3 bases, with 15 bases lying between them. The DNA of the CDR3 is TGCAGTGCCCTGGGAACTACCGGCTACGAGCAGTACTTC. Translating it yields CSALGTTGYEQYF.

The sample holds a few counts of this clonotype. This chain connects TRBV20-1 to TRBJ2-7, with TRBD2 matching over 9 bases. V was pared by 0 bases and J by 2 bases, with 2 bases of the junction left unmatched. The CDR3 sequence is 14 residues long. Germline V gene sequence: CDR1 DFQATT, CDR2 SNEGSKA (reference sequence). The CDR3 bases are TGCAGTGCTAGAGATAGCGGGAGAACCTACGAGCAGTACTTC. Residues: CSARDSGRTYEQYF.